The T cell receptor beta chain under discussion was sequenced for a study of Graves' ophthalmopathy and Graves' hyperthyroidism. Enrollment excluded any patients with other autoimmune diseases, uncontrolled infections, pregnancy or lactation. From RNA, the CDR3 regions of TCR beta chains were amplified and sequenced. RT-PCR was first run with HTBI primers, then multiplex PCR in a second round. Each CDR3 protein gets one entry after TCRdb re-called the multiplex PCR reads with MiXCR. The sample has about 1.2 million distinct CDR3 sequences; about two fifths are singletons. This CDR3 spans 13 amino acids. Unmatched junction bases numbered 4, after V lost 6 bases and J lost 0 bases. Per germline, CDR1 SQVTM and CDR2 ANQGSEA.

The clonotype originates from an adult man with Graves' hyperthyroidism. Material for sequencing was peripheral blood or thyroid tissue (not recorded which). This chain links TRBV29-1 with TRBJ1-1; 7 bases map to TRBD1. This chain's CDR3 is CSVMTGMNTEAFF. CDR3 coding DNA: TGCAGCGTGATGACAGGGATGAACACTGAAGCTTTCTTT.